A single sample is the source of the 29 T cell receptor beta chains below, sequenced in a study of early stage breast cancer tumors. This table comes from immunoSEQ multiplex PCR, and its TCRdb copy is limited to in-frame clones, with some not included. The table has a few thousand clones, around 84% seen once; the top ten hold around 10%. The sequenced material came from normal breast tissue next to the tumor. Receptors were obtained from a person aged 70 to 79 with breast cancer.

The J gene is TRBJ2-7, the V gene TRBV6-5, with 8 bases identical to TRBD1. This CDR3 region has 15 residues. V gave up 6 bases and J gave up 2 bases; unmatched junction bases: 9. The germline V gene encodes CDR1 MNHEY and CDR2 SVGAGI. The CDR3 sequence is CASSLGGTGTYEQYF. The CDR3 nucleotides read TGTGCCAGCAGCTTAGGCGGGACAGGAACCTACGAGCAGTACTTC.

The rearrangement joins TRBV7-2 to TRBJ1-1; possible D gene TRBD1, 6 bases. Germline CDR1 reads SGHTA; CDR2 reads FQGNSA. Trimming shortened V by 3 bases and J by 10 bases, and 12 bases separated the two germline ends. CDR3 length: 12 residues. CDR3 region: CASSFQGRVAFF. CDR3 nucleotides: TGTGCCAGCAGCTTCCAGGGGAGGGTAGCTTTCTTT.

The CDR3 spells CASSSDRQEIALEQYF. The DNA for the CDR3 is TGCGCCAGCAGCTCGGATCGACAGGAAATCGCCCTCGAGCAGTACTTC. The chain couples TRBV5-1 to TRBJ2-7, with a weak D call TRBD1 (6 bases). The CDR3 loop spans 16 amino acids. The V gene's germline CDR1 is SGHRS and CDR2 YFSETQ. V dropped 3 bases and J dropped 6 bases, with 22 bases sitting between them. Filled out from reference TRBV5-1 and TRBJ2-7, the complete variable domain reads KAGVTQTPRYLIKTRGQQVTLSCSPISGHRSVSWYQQTPGQGLQFLFEYFSETQRNKGNFPGRFSGRQFSNSRSEMNVSTLELGDSALYLCASSSDRQEIALEQYFGPGTRLTVT.

This clone was found once. The chain recombines TRBV5-4 with TRBJ2-1; 8 bases are a match to TRBD1. This CDR3 spans 15 amino acids. V lost 4 bases and J lost 2; bases outside the gene matches: 5. CDR1 SGHNT and CDR2 YYREEE come from the germline V gene (reference sequence). As DNA, the CDR3 is TGTGCCAGCAGCCCCGACAGGGGCACCTACAATGAGCAGTTCTTC. Translated: CASSPDRGTYNEQFF.

This clone was counted a single time. The J gene is TRBJ2-5, the V gene TRBV7-2, with 8 bases matching TRBD2. Germline trimming cut 2 bases from V and 13 bases from J; bases unmatched to any gene: 9. The CDR3 covers 13 residues. The germline V gene has CDR1 SGHTA and CDR2 FQGNSA. CDR3 sequence: CASSLNTGGGAYF. CDR3 nucleotides: TGTGCCAGCAGCTTAAATACGGGGGGGGGCGCGTACTTC.

This chain links TRBV7-2 with TRBJ2-5; weak D call: TRBD1 (7 bases). This CDR3 is built from 14 residues. CDR1 and CDR2 (germline): SGHTA, FQGNSA. V lost 1 base and J 3 bases, leaving 9 bases between the germline ends. The CDR3 DNA reads TGTGCCAGCAGCTTAGTCAGGGGGGAAGAGACCCAGTACTTC. It codes for CASSLVRGEETQYF.

The rearrangement joins TRBV7-9 to TRBJ2-1, with 7 bases that match TRBD2. V was pared by 5 bases and J by 4 bases, with 8 bases of the junction left unmatched. Looked up from germline, CDR1 is SEHNR and CDR2 is FQNEAQ (reference sequence). CDR3 length: 15 amino acids. This CDR3 is CASSPGREKYNEQFF. In DNA, the CDR3 is TGTGCCAGCAGCCCCGGGCGGGAGAAATACAATGAGCAGTTCTTC.

The chain couples TRBV4-2 to TRBJ1-1; the D is unclear. Germline V gene sequence: CDR1 LGHNA, CDR2 YNFKEQ. The germline V and J ends were trimmed by 1 base and 6 bases, with 27 bases remaining between them. The CDR3 totals 19 residues. The CDR3 spells CASSQGYRVRQIDEAEAFF. CDR3 sequence (DNA): TGTGCCAGCAGCCAAGGGTATCGGGTTAGGCAAATCGATGAGGCTGAAGCTTTCTTT.

The V gene is TRBV28, the J gene TRBJ1-1; the match to TRBD1 covers 7 bases. This CDR3 is built from 13 residues. The germline V gene encodes CDR1 MDHEN and CDR2 SYDVKM. J was trimmed by 3 bases and V by 11 bases; bases with no gene match: 9. The CDR3 protein is CAGRRQGYTEAFF. CDR3 coding DNA: TGTGCCGGAAGAAGACAGGGATACACTGAAGCTTTCTTT.

The chain links TRBV10-3 to TRBJ1-1, with D perhaps TRBD1 (5 bases). The CDR3 has 18 amino acids. V was clipped by 1 base and J by 0 bases, with 18 bases between them. The V gene's germline CDR1 is ENHRY and CDR2 SYGVKD. CDR3 DNA: TGTGCCATCAGTGAGTGGGGGGGGGAAACAGCATTGAACACTGAAGCTTTCTTT. It yields the protein CAISEWGGETALNTEAFF.

V usage is TRBV6-1 and J usage is TRBJ1-4; 8 positions agree with TRBD1. CDR3 length equals 14 residues. V lost 6 bases and J lost 7; bases outside the gene matches: 7. Germline assignment: CDR1 MNHNS and CDR2 SASEGT. DNA of the CDR3: TGTGCCAGCAGGCCGGACAGGGCTGGTGAAAAACTGTTTTTT. Protein sequence: CASRPDRAGEKLFF.

The J gene is TRBJ2-3, the V gene TRBV28; maybe TRBD2 (6 bases). Trimming stripped 6 bases from V and 5 bases from J, with 27 bases between. Per the germline V gene, CDR1 is MDHEN and CDR2 is SYDVKM. The CDR3 is 18 amino acids. CDR3 DNA sequence: TGTGCCAGCAGCATTATTTGGGGAATGGCGGGGCAGGGAGATACGCAGTATTTT. Its protein product is CASSIIWGMAGQGDTQYF.

The chain has TRBV6-5 and TRBJ1-2; D gene unclear. The CDR3 consists of 13 residues. V shed 5 bases and J shed 8 bases, with 15 bases lying between them. Per germline, CDR1 MNHEY and CDR2 SVGAGI. The CDR3 loop reads CASSREGTPGYTF. CDR3 nucleotide sequence: TGTGCCAGCAGTCGAGAGGGTACCCCCGGCTACACCTTC.

V gene TRBV7-3 combines with J gene TRBJ1-2; 8 bases match TRBD1. The CDR3 contains 14 residues. Germline assignment: CDR1 SGHTA and CDR2 FQGTGA. J gave up 1 base and V 5 bases, and 3 bases lay outside the gene matches. In DNA form, the CDR3 reads TGTGCCAGCAGCCAGGACAGGGATAACTATGGCTACACCTTC. This encodes CASSQDRDNYGYTF.

V and J are TRBV29-1 and TRBJ1-2, with D maybe TRBD1 (6 bases). V lost 6 bases and J lost 7, with 15 bases in between. CDR3 size: 12 residues. CDR1 is SQVTM and CDR2 is ANQGSEA in the germline V gene. CDR3 residues: CSVRGGGPGYTF. The CDR3 bases are TGCAGCGTCAGAGGGGGGGGACCTGGCTACACCTTC.

The J gene is TRBJ1-5, the V gene TRBV19; TRBD1 might be the D (5 bases). CDR1 is LNHDA, CDR2 SQIVND, per germline (reference sequence). V lost 2 bases to trimming and J lost 0 bases, with 14 bases between them. This CDR3 region has 17 residues. This chain's CDR3 is CASSINPPGYSNQPQHF. The CDR3 DNA follows: TGTGCCAGTAGTATAAATCCCCCAGGGTATAGCAATCAGCCCCAGCATTTT.

In this sample, this clone turned up a few times. This sequence joins TRBV4-1 and TRBJ1-1; TRBD1 might be the D (5 bases). Germline CDR1 and CDR2: MGHRA and YSYEKL. Trimming cost V 0 bases and J 4 bases, with 12 bases left between them. This CDR3 comprises 15 residues. The CDR3 protein is CASSQDPGWGTEAFF. Here the CDR3 DNA reads TGCGCCAGCAGCCAAGATCCAGGGTGGGGCACTGAAGCTTTCTTT.

The genes are TRBV10-3 and TRBJ2-3; 9 nucleotides match TRBD1. From germline, CDR1 is ENHRY and CDR2 SYGVKD. With V trimmed by 2 bases and J by 6 bases, 3 bases remained unmatched. The CDR3 is 14 residues long. CDR3 sequence (DNA): TGTGCCATCAGTGAGGGGACAGGGAGGGATACGCAGTATTTT. Translating gives CAISEGTGRDTQYF.

The CDR3 is CASSYSIGDYGYTF. The CDR3 bases are TGTGCCAGCAGTTACTCGATAGGGGACTATGGCTACACCTTC. V is TRBV6-6 and J is TRBJ1-2; possible D gene TRBD1, 5 bases. The V gene's germline CDR1 is MNHNY and CDR2 SVGAGI (reference sequence). The CDR3 length is 14 residues. V was shortened by 0 bases and J by 3 bases, with 8 bases between the two germline ends.

The chain links TRBV6-5 to TRBJ2-7; D is possibly TRBD2 (7 bases). This CDR3 region has 11 residues. Germline assignment: CDR1 MNHEY and CDR2 SVGAGI. V dropped 6 bases and J dropped 6 bases, with 9 bases sitting between them. CDR3 sequence (DNA): TGTGCCAGCAGCGGGGGGCGCGAGCAGTACTTC. Protein sequence: CASSGGREQYF.

V is TRBV2 and J is TRBJ2-3; D gene uncertain. Between the trimmed V and J ends, which lost 6 bases and 6 bases, there was a span of 13 bases. Germline CDR1 SNHLY, CDR2 FYNNEI. This CDR3 is 13 amino acids long. CDR3 in amino acids: CASRAGSVDTQYF. The CDR3 DNA is TGTGCCAGCAGGGCCGGGTCGGTGGATACGCAGTATTTT.

The chain is built from TRBV28 and TRBJ2-1; D not certain. Trimming pared 6 bases from V and 11 bases from J, leaving 17 bases between. The CDR3 loop spans 13 amino acids. The germline V gene has CDR1 MDHEN and CDR2 SYDVKM. This chain's CDR3 is CASRSPGRRQQFF. The DNA of the CDR3 is TGTGCCAGCAGATCTCCAGGCCGCCGCCAGCAGTTCTTC. Full variable domain (missing parts from reference TRBV28 and TRBJ2-1): DVKVTQSSRYLVKRTGEKVFLECVQDMDHENMFWYRQDPGLGLRLIYFSYDVKMKEKGDIPEGYSVSREKKERFSLILESASTNQTSMYLCASRSPGRRQQFFGPGTRLTVL.

The chain combines TRBV5-5 with TRBJ1-6; D is ambiguous. Germline V lookup: CDR1 SGHKS, CDR2 YYEKEE (reference sequence). The CDR3 runs 16 residues. V was shortened by 1 base and J by 0 bases, with 8 bases between the two germline ends. The CDR3 is CASSLTGSSYNSPLHF. The DNA of the CDR3 is TGTGCCAGCAGCTTGACGGGGAGCTCCTATAATTCACCCCTCCACTTT.

A word on this clone: One junction end disagrees with the germline gene, perhaps due to a read error. This chain links TRBV9 with TRBJ2-1; D possibly corresponds to TRBD1 (6 bases). Per germline, CDR1 SGDLS and CDR2 YYNGEE. The CDR3 totals 13 residues. The CDR3 reads CASSATGYNEQLF. DNA for the CDR3: TGTGCCAGCAGCGCGACAGGTTACAATGAGCAGCTCTTC.

The rearrangement uses TRBV6-6 and TRBJ2-3; D unclear. Germline V CDR1 and CDR2: MNHNY, SVGAGI (reference sequence). The CDR3 loop spans 14 amino acids. V lost 6 bases to trimming and J lost 0 bases, with 10 bases between them. Written as DNA, the CDR3 is TGTGCCAGCAGCTCCGCTACTAGCACAGATACGCAGTATTTT. Its translation: CASSSATSTDTQYF.

The chain recombines TRBV7-2 with TRBJ1-2, with 9 bases lining up with TRBD1. The CDR3 is 14 amino acids. CDR1 is SGHTA, CDR2 FQGNSA, per germline. Unmatched junction bases numbered 7, after V lost 6 bases and J lost 5 bases. The DNA for the CDR3 is TGTGCCAGCAGTATACAGGGGGCGCGTTATGGCTACACCTTC. Translation gives CASSIQGARYGYTF.

This rearrangement joins TRBV18 to TRBJ1-2; D might be TRBD1 (6 bases). The V end lost 0 bases, the J end lost 4 bases, and 12 bases lay between the germline ends. The CDR3 is 15 residues long. Germline values: CDR1 KGHSH, CDR2 LQKENI. The CDR3 reads CASSPPSGVSYGYTF. For the CDR3, the DNA is TGTGCCAGCTCACCACCGTCAGGGGTCTCCTATGGCTACACCTTC. The whole variable domain, remainder taken from reference TRBV18 and TRBJ1-2, is NAGVMQNPRHLVRRRGQEARLRCSPMKGHSHVYWYRQLPEEGLKFMVYLQKENIIDESGMPKERFSAEFPKEGPSILRIQQVVRGDSAAYFCASSPPSGVSYGYTFGSGTRLTVV.

The chain couples TRBV19 to TRBJ2-5, with TRBD1 identical over 7 bases. The CDR3 consists of 14 residues. Germline assignment: CDR1 LNHDA and CDR2 SQIVND (reference sequence). V lost 6 bases, J lost 0 bases, and 4 bases stayed unmatched. The chain's CDR3 is CASRRQGNQETQYF. CDR3 in DNA: TGTGCCAGTAGAAGACAGGGTAACCAAGAGACCCAGTACTTC.

Of note for this clone: One junction end disagrees with the germline gene, perhaps due to a read error. The chain joins TRBV2 to TRBJ2-1; D is perhaps TRBD2 (6 bases). CDR1 is SNHLY, CDR2 FYNNEI, per germline. The CDR3 is made up of 15 amino acids. The CDR3 DNA follows: TGTGCCAGCAGTGTCGACGGGAGCTCCAACAATGAGCAGTTCTTC. Protein product: CASSVDGSSNNEQFF. Looking up the rest from reference TRBV2 and TRBJ2-1 gives the full variable domain: EPEVTQTPSHQVTQMGQEVILRCVPISNHLYFYWYRQILGQKVEFLVSFYNNEISEKSEIFDDQFSVERPDGSNFTLKIRSTKLEDSAMYFCASSVDGSSNNEQFFGPGTRLTVL.